This T cell receptor (beta chain) is from a study of post-analysis software for immune sequencing data. The study's findings and limits: About five TRBV segments appeared more often in patients than in controls, and TRBV5-6, TRBV5-1 and TRBV20-1 were among these.

The germline V and J ends were trimmed by 4 bases and 11 bases, with 14 bases remaining between them. The CDR3 is 12 residues long. Prepared TCR beta cDNA libraries contained unique molecular identifiers. In TCRdb, the PCR reads were re-called with MiXCR into one record per CDR3 protein. The table has roughly 580,000 distinct CDR3 sequences, roughly 47% seen once; the top ten hold more than 1.5%. About this clonotype: As yet, its antigen is unknown.

Sequences were obtained from blood. The gene calls are TRBV12-3 or TRBV12-4 and TRBJ2-5; the D is unclear. The TCR originated in a girl aged 5-17 years with multiple sclerosis. CDR3 DNA sequence: TGTGCCAGCAGTTACCCTGGTCTCGGGCAGTACTTC. This gives the protein CASSYPGLGQYF.